The subject of this entry is one TCR beta chain. The target antigen is unknown. Other DNA sequences from this sample encode an identical CDR3 as well. The sample comes from a study of T cell responses to AZD1222 COVID-19 vaccine. Overall study results and limits: Donors skewed white British and female; clonal diversity was possibly underestimated. Once two AZD1222 doses were given, Spike-specific TCR breadth and depth went up.

Using immunoSEQ multiplex PCR, the repertoire was profiled, and TCRdb retains in-frame clones only, with some absent. The sample includes about 150,000 clones, more than 85% of them seen just once. Germline loops: CDR1 KGHDR, CDR2 SFDVKD. The CDR3 spans 13 residues. Trimming took 2 bases from V and 6 from J, leaving 7 bases between them. V and J are TRBV24-1 and TRBJ2-1; no clear D. The sequencing here drew on peripheral blood, taken 28 days after the second AZD1222 dose. The clonotype was recovered from an adult who received the AZD1222 COVID-19 vaccine. The CDR3 DNA reads TGTGCCACCAGTGATTCCGTAGTCAATGAGCAGTTCTTC. Protein sequence: CATSDSVVNEQFF.